This T cell receptor beta chain emerged from a study of shared clonotypes between healthy human individuals. Findings and caveats of the study: A small donor pool kept down the genetic and exposure-history diversity that was represented.

Trimming stripped 2 bases from V and 2 bases from J, with 3 bases between. The CDR3 sequence is 13 residues long. Germline-derived CDR1 and CDR2 are SEHNR and FQNEAQ (reference sequence). Naive-designated CD8 cells lacked CD45RO, were positively enriched for CCR7, and omitted terminally differentiated effector memory CD45RA+ cells. The table came from immunoSEQ multiplex PCR; TCRdb's copy has only in-frame clones and leaves some out. This table has more than 2 million clones, around 93% appearing once. As regards this clone: Its antigen remains unidentified. Additional DNA sequences in this sample encode the identical CDR3.

Sequencing used naive CD8+ T cells from PBMCs. This clonotype was sampled from a man younger than 35 in good health. Some clones in this sample may be carry-over from other donors' samples. This chain uses TRBV7-9 with TRBJ2-2; D is ambiguous. The chain's CDR3 is CASSLSNTGELFF. The CDR3, as DNA: TGTGCCAGCAGCTTATCCAACACCGGGGAGCTGTTTTTT.